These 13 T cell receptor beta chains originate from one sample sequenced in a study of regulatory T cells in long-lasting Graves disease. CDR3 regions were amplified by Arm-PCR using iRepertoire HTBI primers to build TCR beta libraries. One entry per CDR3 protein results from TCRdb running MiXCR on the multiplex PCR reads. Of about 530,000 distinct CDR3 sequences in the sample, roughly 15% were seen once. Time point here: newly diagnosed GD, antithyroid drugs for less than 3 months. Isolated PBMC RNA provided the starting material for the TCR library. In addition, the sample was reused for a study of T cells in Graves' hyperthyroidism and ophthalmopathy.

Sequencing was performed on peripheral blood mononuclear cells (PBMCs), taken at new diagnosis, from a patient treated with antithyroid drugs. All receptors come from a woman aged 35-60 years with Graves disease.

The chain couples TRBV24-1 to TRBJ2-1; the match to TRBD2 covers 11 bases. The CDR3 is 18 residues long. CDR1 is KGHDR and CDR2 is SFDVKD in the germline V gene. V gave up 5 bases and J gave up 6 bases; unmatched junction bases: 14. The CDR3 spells CATSAASGGPEGFNEQFF. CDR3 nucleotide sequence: TGTGCCACCAGTGCGGCTAGCGGGGGGCCCGAGGGTTTCAATGAGCAGTTCTTC.

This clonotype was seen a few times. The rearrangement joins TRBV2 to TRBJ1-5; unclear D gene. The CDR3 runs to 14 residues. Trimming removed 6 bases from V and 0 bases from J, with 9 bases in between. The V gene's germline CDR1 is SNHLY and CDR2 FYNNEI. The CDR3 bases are TGTGCCAGCAGGGAAACGACTAGCAATCAGCCCCAGCATTTT. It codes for CASRETTSNQPQHF.

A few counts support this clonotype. CDR3: CASSLGTSGGAGELFF. The CDR3 coding sequence is TGCGCCAGCAGCTTGGGTACTAGCGGTGGGGCCGGGGAGCTGTTTTTT. The chain has TRBV5-1 and TRBJ2-2, with 8 positions matching TRBD2. Germline V gene data show CDR1 as SGHRS and CDR2 as YFSETQ. V trimming: 0 bases; J trimming: 6 bases; junction bases outside the gene matches: 7. The CDR3 runs to 16 residues.

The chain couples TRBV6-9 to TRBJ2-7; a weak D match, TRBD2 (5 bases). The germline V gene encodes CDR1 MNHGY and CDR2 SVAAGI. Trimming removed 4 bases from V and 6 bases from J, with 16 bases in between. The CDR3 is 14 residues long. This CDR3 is CASSSGLGGSEQYF. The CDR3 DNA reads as TGTGCCAGCAGTTCTGGGCTAGGTGGGAGCGAGCAGTACTTC.

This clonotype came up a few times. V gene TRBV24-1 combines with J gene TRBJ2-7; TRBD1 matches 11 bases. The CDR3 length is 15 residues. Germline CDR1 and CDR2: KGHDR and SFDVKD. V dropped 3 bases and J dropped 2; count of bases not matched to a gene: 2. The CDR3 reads CATSDAGQGAYEQYF. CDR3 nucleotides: TGTGCCACCAGTGATGCGGGACAGGGGGCCTACGAGCAGTACTTC.

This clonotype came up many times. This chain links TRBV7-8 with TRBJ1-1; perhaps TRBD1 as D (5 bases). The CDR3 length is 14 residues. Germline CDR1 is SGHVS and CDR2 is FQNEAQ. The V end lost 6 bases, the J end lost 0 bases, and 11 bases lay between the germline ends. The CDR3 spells CASRWGGVNTEAFF. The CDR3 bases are TGTGCCAGCAGATGGGGGGGGGTGAACACTGAAGCTTTCTTT.

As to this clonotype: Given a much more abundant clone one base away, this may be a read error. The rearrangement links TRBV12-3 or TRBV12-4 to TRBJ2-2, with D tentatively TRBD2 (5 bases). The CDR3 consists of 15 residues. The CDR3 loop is CASSPTATNTGVLFF. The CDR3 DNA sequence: TGTGCCAGCAGCCCGACTGCGACGAACACCGGGGTGCTGTTTTTT.

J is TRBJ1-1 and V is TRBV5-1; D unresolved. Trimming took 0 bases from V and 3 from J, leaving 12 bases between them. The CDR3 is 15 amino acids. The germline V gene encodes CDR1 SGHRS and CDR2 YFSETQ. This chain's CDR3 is CASSLEGRADTEAFF. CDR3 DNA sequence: TGCGCCAGCAGCTTGGAGGGCCGGGCGGACACTGAAGCTTTCTTT.

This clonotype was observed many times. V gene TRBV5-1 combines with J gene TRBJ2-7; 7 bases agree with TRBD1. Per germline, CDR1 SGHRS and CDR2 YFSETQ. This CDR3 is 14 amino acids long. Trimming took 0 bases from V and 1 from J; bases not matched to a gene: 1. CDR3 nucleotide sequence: TGCGCCAGCAGCTTGGCAGGGGGATCCTACGAGCAGTACTTC. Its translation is CASSLAGGSYEQYF.

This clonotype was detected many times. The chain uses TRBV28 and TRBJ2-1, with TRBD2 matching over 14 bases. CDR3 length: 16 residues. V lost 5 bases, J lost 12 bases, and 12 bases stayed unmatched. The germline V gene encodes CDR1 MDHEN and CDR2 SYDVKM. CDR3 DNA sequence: TGTGCCAGCAGTGCCCGACTAGCGGGGGGGCCGGGAGGGCAGTTCTTC. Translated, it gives CASSARLAGGPGGQFF.

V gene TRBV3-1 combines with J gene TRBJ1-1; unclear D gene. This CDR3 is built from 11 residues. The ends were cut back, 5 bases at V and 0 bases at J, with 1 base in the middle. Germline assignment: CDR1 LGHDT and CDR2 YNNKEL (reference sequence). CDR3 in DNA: TGTGCCAGCAGCATGAACACTGAAGCTTTCTTT. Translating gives CASSMNTEAFF.

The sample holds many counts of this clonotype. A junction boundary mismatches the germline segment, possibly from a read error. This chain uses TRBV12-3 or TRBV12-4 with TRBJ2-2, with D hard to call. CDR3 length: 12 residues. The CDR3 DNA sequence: TGTGCCAGCAGCTTAGGCACCGGGGAGCTGTTTTTT. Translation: CASSLGTGELFF.

CDR3 residues: CASSIGALGYEQYF. CDR3 bases: TGTGCCAGCAGTATAGGCGCCCTGGGGTACGAGCAGTACTTC. J is TRBJ2-7 and V is TRBV12-3 or TRBV12-4, with D hard to call. The CDR3 totals 14 residues. Deletions cut 5 bases from V and 4 bases from J, with 15 bases between.